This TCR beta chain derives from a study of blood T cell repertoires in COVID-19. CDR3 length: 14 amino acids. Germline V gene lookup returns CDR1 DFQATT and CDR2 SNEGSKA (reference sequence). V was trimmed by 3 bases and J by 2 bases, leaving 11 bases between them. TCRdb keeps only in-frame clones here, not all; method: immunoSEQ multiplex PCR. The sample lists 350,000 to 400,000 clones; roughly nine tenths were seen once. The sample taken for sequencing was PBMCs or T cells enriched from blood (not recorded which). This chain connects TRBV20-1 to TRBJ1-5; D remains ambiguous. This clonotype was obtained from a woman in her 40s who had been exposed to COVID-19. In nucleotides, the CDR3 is TGCAGTGCTAGTCACTTGGGCGGCAATCAGCCCCAGCATTTT. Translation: CSASHLGGNQPQHF.